The 14 T cell receptor beta chains below come from one sample, sequenced in a study of control samples from healthy donors and cancer patients (dated by TCRdb to 2018 to 2021). Libraries were built with the immunoSEQ multiplex PCR assay. Imported from immuneACCESS, the table was reduced by TCRdb to in-frame sequences with V and J called. These copies leave out some clones; in studies compared against another copy, an unresolved V gene accounts for under half, and the cause of the remainder is not known. Recorded for this sample are 150,000 or so clones; roughly 93% of them occurred a single time. Of the sample, roughly 5.7% falls within the top ten clones. Sequenced material: blood. The origin of the receptors is a man younger than 30 in good health.

Here the CDR3 DNA reads TGCGCCAGCAGCCTGCGCGGGACAGGGTACGAGCAGTACTTC. Its protein is CASSLRGTGYEQYF. This chain joins TRBV5-1 and TRBJ2-7; 9 nucleotides line up with TRBD1. This CDR3 has 14 amino acids. CDR1 is SGHRS and CDR2 is YFSETQ in the germline V gene. Germline trimming cut 4 bases from V and 4 bases from J; bases unmatched to any gene: 6.

This chain joins TRBV10-3 and TRBJ2-1, with TRBD2 matching 9 bases. Germline V gene lookup returns CDR1 ENHRY and CDR2 SYGVKD. With 4 bases clipped from V and 8 bases from J, the junction kept 9 bases outside the gene matches. The CDR3 loop spans 15 amino acids. This CDR3 reads CAISVSAGGPDEQFF. CDR3 bases: TGTGCCATCAGTGTATCGGCGGGAGGGCCCGATGAGCAGTTCTTC.

The V call is TRBV4-3, the J call TRBJ2-2; 7 nucleotides align to TRBD1. With 0 bases clipped from V and 3 bases from J, the junction kept 4 bases outside the gene matches. The CDR3 has 16 residues. Per the germline V gene, CDR1 is LGHNA and CDR2 is YSLEER. This CDR3 reads CASSQDSGQDTGELFF. CDR3 nucleotides: TGCGCCAGCAGCCAAGATTCTGGACAGGACACCGGGGAGCTGTTTTTT.

The rearrangement uses TRBV3-1 (or the pseudogene TRBV3-2) and TRBJ1-3; D is undetermined. The CDR3 spans 15 residues. The germline CDR1 and CDR2 sequences are LGHDT and YNNKEL (reference sequence). The V end lost 0 bases, the J end lost 0 bases, and 6 bases lay between the germline ends. CDR3 coding DNA: TGTGCCAGCAGCCAAGATTCGCGCTCTGGAAACACCATATATTTT. Translation: CASSQDSRSGNTIYF.

Worth noting for this clone: At the DNA level, this CDR3 is encoded by other sequences in the same sample as well. The V call is TRBV6-5, the J call TRBJ2-1, with D possibly TRBD1 on 6 matching bases. The CDR3 extends over 14 amino acids. Germline assignment: CDR1 MNHEY and CDR2 SVGAGI. V was pared by 6 bases and J by 2 bases, with 11 bases between. CDR3 sequence: CASSQQGTYNEQFF. Written as DNA, the CDR3 is TGTGCCAGCAGCCAACAGGGTACCTACAATGAGCAGTTCTTC.

The chain carries TRBV29-1 and TRBJ2-1; TRBD2 might be the D (5 bases). CDR1 is SQVTM and CDR2 is ANQGSEA in the germline V gene. The CDR3 spans 11 residues. Trimming stripped 6 bases from V and 8 bases from J, with 11 bases between. For the CDR3, the DNA is TGCAGCGTAGCGGTCGGTGATGAGCAGTTCTTC. Translated, it gives CSVAVGDEQFF.

The gene calls are TRBV5-6 and TRBJ2-2, with a tentative D call TRBD2 (5 bases). CDR1 SGHDT and CDR2 YYEEEE come from the germline V gene. This CDR3 contains 14 residues. Trimming cost V 1 base and J 6 bases, with 10 bases left between them. As DNA, the CDR3 is TGTGCCAGCAGCTTGTTAACGGGGTCCGGGGAGCTGTTTTTT. As protein: CASSLLTGSGELFF.

The gene calls are TRBV29-1 and TRBJ1-2; tentative D call: TRBD1 (5 bases). The CDR3 has 13 residues. Germline V lookup: CDR1 SQVTM, CDR2 ANQGSEA. V lost 4 bases, J lost 0 bases, and 9 bases lay in between. CDR3 loop: CSVGGAPNYGYTF. The CDR3 nucleotides read TGCAGCGTTGGAGGGGCCCCTAACTATGGCTACACCTTC.

The gene calls are TRBV27 and TRBJ1-1, with TRBD1 identical over 10 bases. This CDR3 contains 14 residues. The junction had 6 bases not matched to a gene; V was cut back by 6 bases and J by 5 bases. CDR1 is MNHEY, CDR2 SMNVEV, per germline (reference sequence). The CDR3 region has the DNA TGTGCCAGCAGCCGGACAGGGGGATATACTGAAGCTTTCTTT. The encoded protein is CASSRTGGYTEAFF.

This chain uses TRBV12-3 or TRBV12-4 with TRBJ1-5; no firm D call. There are 12 residues in the CDR3. V lost 5 bases and J lost 5, with 7 bases in between. The CDR3 sequence is CASSPADQPQHF. In DNA, the CDR3 is TGTGCCAGCAGTCCCGCGGATCAGCCCCAGCATTTT.

This sequence joins TRBV4-1 and TRBJ1-2; D possibly corresponds to TRBD1 (6 bases). The V gene's germline CDR1 is MGHRA and CDR2 YSYEKL. Trimming took 4 bases from V and 4 from J, leaving 13 bases between them. This CDR3 is built from 14 residues. In nucleotides, the CDR3 is TGCGCCAGCAGCCCACGGACAGAGTCCTATGGCTACACCTTC. Translation: CASSPRTESYGYTF.

This clone was found once. V and J are TRBV5-4 and TRBJ1-1; D uncertain. Trimming shortened V by 2 bases and J by 0 bases, and 17 bases separated the two germline ends. This CDR3 contains 17 residues. From germline, CDR1 is SGHNT and CDR2 YYREEE (reference sequence). The CDR3 nucleotides are TGTGCCAGCAGCTTATGGGGTAGTGGAATCATGAACACTGAAGCTTTCTTT. Translation: CASSLWGSGIMNTEAFF. Variable domain in full (rest from reference TRBV5-4 and TRBJ1-1): ETGVTQSPTHLIKTRGQQVTLRCSSQSGHNTVSWYQQALGQGPQFIFQYYREEENGRGNFPPRFSGLQFPNYSSELNVNALELDDSALYLCASSLWGSGIMNTEAFFGQGTRLTVV.

The rearrangement uses TRBV11-2 and TRBJ1-4, with 8 bases matching TRBD1. The CDR3 spans 15 residues. The junction had 6 bases not matched to a gene; V was cut back by 2 bases and J by 7 bases. CDR1 is SGHAT, CDR2 FQNNGV, per germline. Here the CDR3 DNA reads TGTGCCAGCAGCTTACCAGGGGGCCTGAGTGAAAAACTGTTTTTT. Its protein product is CASSLPGGLSEKLFF. The variable domain in full, completed from reference TRBV11-2 and TRBJ1-4, reads EAGVAQSPRYKIIEKRQSVAFWCNPISGHATLYWYQQILGQGPKLLIQFQNNGVVDDSQLPKDRFSAERLKGVDSTLKIQPAKLEDSAVYLCASSLPGGLSEKLFFGSGTQLSVL.

The chain joins TRBV7-2 to TRBJ2-2, with D perhaps matching TRBD1 (5 bases). The CDR3 spans 14 residues. The V end lost 4 bases, the J end lost 7 bases, and 13 bases lay between the germline ends. From germline, CDR1 is SGHTA and CDR2 FQGNSA. CDR3 loop: CASSSRQWGGELFF. In DNA, the CDR3 is TGTGCCAGCAGCTCCAGACAGTGGGGCGGGGAGCTGTTTTTT.